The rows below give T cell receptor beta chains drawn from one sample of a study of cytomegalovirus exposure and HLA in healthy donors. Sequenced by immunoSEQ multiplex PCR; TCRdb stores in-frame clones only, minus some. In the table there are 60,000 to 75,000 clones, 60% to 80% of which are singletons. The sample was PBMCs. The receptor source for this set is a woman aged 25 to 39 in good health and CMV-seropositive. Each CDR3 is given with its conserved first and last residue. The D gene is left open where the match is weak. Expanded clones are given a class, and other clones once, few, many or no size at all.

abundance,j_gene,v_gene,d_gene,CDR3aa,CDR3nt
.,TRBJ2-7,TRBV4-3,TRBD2,CASSQEGSGGTYEQYF,TGCGCCAGCAGCCAAGAAGGGAGCGGGGGAACCTACGAGCAGTACTTC
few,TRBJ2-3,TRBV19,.,CASSPGPSTDTQYF,TGTGCCAGTAGTCCAGGGCCAAGCACAGATACGCAGTATTTT
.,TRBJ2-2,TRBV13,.,CASSFGLGPNTGELFF,TGTGCCAGCAGCTTCGGGTTGGGGCCCAACACCGGGGAGCTGTTTTTT
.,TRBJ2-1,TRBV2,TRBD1,CASSEGSYGTDQFF,TGTGCCAGCAGCGAAGGGAGTTACGGGACAGACCAGTTCTTC
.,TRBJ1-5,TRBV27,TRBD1,CASSPDRGNQPQHF,TGTGCCAGCAGCCCGGACAGGGGAAACCAGCCCCAGCATTTT
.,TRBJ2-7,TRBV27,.,CASSQGLGEQYF,TGTGCCAGCAGCCAGGGCCTGGGGGAGCAGTACTTC
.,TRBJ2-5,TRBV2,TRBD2,CASAGTKETQYF,TGTGCCAGCGCCGGGACTAAAGAGACCCAGTACTTC
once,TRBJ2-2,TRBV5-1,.,CASSPGQFTGELFF,TGCGCCAGCAGCCCCGGACAGTTCACCGGGGAGCTGTTTTTT
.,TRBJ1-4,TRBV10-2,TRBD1,CASSEDPGGRFPFF,TGCGCCAGCAGTGAAGACCCAGGGGGTCGTTTCCCGTTTTTT
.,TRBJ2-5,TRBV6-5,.,CASRSLEGGQETQYF,TGTGCCAGCAGATCACTTGAGGGAGGTCAGGAGACCCAGTACTTC
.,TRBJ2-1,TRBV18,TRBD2,CASSARTSNEQFF,TGTGCCAGCTCAGCCCGGACTAGTAATGAGCAGTTCTTC
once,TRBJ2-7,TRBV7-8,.,CASSRSPSNRVTYEQYF,TGTGCCAGCAGCCGAAGTCCTTCAAACAGGGTTACCTACGAGCAGTACTTC
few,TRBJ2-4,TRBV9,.,CASSVGRGAKNIQYF,TGTGCCAGCAGCGTAGGACGAGGAGCCAAAAACATTCAGTACTTC
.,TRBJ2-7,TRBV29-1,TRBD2,CSVEIAGGPFYEQYF,TGCAGCGTTGAAATAGCGGGAGGCCCTTTTTACGAGCAGTACTTC
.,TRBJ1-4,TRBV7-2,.,CASSPGLATNEKLFF,TGTGCCAGCAGCCCAGGACTTGCAACTAATGAAAAACTGTTTTTT
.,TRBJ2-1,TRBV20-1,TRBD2,CSARREGPQFF,TGCAGTGCTAGACGGGAGGGCCCGCAGTTCTTC
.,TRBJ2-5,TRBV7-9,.,CASTSWGGGQETQYF,TGTGCCAGCACTTCCTGGGGGGGCGGCCAAGAGACCCAGTACTTC
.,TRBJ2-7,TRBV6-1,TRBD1,CASKRTGSYEQYF,TGTGCCAGCAAAAGGACAGGGAGCTACGAGCAGTACTTC
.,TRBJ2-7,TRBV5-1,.,CASSSTGGYEQYF,TGCGCCAGCAGCTCCACCGGGGGCTACGAGCAGTACTTC
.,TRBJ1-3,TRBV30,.,CAWSTQGGKNTIYF,TGTGCCTGGAGTACCCAGGGAGGGAAAAACACCATATATTTT
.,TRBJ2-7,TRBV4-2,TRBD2,CASSQAGLGDNEQYF,TGTGCCAGCAGCCAAGCGGGACTAGGGGATAACGAGCAGTACTTC
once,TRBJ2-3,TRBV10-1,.,CASSPTGTRSNTQYF,TGCGCCAGCAGTCCGACCGGGACACGATCCAATACGCAGTATTTT
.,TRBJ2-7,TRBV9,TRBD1,CASSPTGAHEQYF,TGTGCCAGCAGCCCTACAGGGGCCCACGAGCAGTACTTC
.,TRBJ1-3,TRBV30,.,CAWSVKGSGNTIYF,TGTGCCTGGAGTGTGAAGGGGTCTGGAAACACCATATATTTT
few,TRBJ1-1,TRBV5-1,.,CASSPFGANTEAFF,TGCGCCAGCAGCCCGTTTGGGGCGAACACTGAAGCTTTCTTT
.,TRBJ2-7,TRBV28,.,CASSWAFEQYF,TGTGCCAGCAGTTGGGCTTTCGAGCAGTACTTC
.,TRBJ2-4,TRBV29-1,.,CSVDRNLQNIQYF,TGCAGCGTGGATAGGAACCTACAGAACATTCAGTACTTC
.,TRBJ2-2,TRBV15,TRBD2,CATSRRGYSGELFF,TGTGCCACCAGCAGGCGGGGGTACTCCGGGGAGCTGTTTTTT
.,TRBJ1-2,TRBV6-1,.,CASRRQDTDGYTF,TGTGCCAGCAGGAGACAGGACACGGATGGCTACACCTTC
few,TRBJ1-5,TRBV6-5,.,CASRPLRGGQPQHF,TGTGCCAGCAGACCACTTCGTGGCGGGCAGCCCCAGCATTTT
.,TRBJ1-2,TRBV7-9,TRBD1,CASSPDRPTTNYGYTF,TGTGCCAGCAGCCCGGACAGGCCTACTACTAACTATGGCTACACCTTC
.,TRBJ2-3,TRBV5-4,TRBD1,CASSLGGQTGTDTQYF,TGTGCCAGCAGCCTTGGGGGACAGACTGGCACAGATACGCAGTATTTT
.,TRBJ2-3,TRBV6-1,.,CASSETRADTQYF,TGTGCCAGCAGTGAAACTAGGGCAGATACGCAGTATTTT
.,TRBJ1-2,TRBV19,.,CASSRGSRGYTF,TGTGCCAGTTCAAGGGGGAGTAGGGGCTACACCTTC
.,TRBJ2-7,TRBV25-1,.,CASSEGGTADEQYF,TGTGCCAGCAGTGAAGGGGGCACAGCCGACGAGCAGTACTTC
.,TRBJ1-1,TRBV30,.,CAWNNRANTEAFF,TGTGCCTGGAATAACAGGGCGAACACTGAAGCTTTCTTT
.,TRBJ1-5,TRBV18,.,CASSPPGRSNQPQHF,TGTGCCAGCTCACCGCCAGGGCGTAGCAATCAGCCCCAGCATTTT
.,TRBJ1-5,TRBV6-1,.,CASRRQLTFNQPQHF,TGTGCCAGCAGACGACAGCTAACCTTCAATCAGCCCCAGCATTTT
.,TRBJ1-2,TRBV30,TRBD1,CAWSRDRVPIYGYTF,TGTGCCTGGAGTCGGGACAGGGTACCTATCTATGGCTACACCTTC
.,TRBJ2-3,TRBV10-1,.,CASSETGLPTDTQYF,TGCGCCAGCAGTGAGACGGGACTGCCCACAGATACGCAGTATTTT
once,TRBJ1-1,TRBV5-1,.,CASTIDSTTEAFF,TGCGCCAGCACCATCGACTCGACCACTGAAGCTTTCTTT
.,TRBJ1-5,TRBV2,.,CASSEEQGPNQPQHF,TGTGCCAGCAGTGAAGAACAGGGCCCCAATCAGCCCCAGCATTTT
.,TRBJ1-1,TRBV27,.,CASNRAGDPYTEAFF,TGTGCCAGCAACAGGGCAGGTGACCCTTACACTGAAGCTTTCTTT
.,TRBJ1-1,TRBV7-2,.,CASSFGKNTEAFF,TGTGCCAGCAGCTTCGGGAAGAACACTGAAGCTTTCTTT
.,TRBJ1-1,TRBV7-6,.,CASSSTSMNTEAFF,TGTGCCAGCAGTTCAACCTCTATGAACACTGAAGCTTTCTTT
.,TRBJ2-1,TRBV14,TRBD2,CASSLWTSGSDEQFF,TGTGCCAGCAGCCTGTGGACTAGCGGGAGCGATGAGCAGTTCTTC
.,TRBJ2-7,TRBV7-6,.,CASSLDLTYEQYF,TGTGCCAGCAGCTTAGACTTAACCTACGAGCAGTACTTC